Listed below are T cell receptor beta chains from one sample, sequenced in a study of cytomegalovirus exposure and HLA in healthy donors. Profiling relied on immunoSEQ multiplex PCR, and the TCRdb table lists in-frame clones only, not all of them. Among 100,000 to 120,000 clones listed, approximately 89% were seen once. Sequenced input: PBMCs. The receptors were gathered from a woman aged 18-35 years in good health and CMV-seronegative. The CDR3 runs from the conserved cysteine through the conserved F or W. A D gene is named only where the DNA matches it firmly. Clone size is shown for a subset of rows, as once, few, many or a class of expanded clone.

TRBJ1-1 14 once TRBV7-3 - TGTGCCAGCAGTCGACAGGCCAGCAACACTGAAGCTTTCTTT CASSRQASNTEAFF
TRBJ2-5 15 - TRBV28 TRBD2 TGTGCCAGCAGTTCCCCACTAGCGGGTCAAGAGACCCAGTACTTC CASSSPLAGQETQYF
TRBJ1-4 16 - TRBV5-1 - TGCGCCAGCAGCTTGGAGGCCGGACAGTACAACCAAAAACTGTTTTTT CASSLEAGQYNQKLFF
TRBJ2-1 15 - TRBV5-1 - TGCGCCAGCAGCTTGGAATTCACTAGTCGCAATGAGCAGTTCTTC CASSLEFTSRNEQFF
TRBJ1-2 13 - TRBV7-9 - TGTGCCAGCAGCCCTGGACAGACGTATGGCTACACCTTC CASSPGQTYGYTF
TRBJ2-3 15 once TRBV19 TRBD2 TGTGCCAGTAGTGCCCTGGGAGGGAACACAGATACGCAGTATTTT CASSALGGNTDTQYF
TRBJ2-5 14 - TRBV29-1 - TGCAGCGTCAGATCAAGACTGGTAGTGGAGACCCAGTACTTC CSVRSRLVVETQYF
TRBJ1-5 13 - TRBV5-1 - TGCGCCAGCAGGGAGGACGGTAATCAGCCCCAGCATTTT CASREDGNQPQHF
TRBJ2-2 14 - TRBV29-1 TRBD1 TGCAGCGTTAGACAGGGGGGTGACACCGGGGAGCTGTTTTTT CSVRQGGDTGELFF
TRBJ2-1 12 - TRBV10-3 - TGTGCCATCAGTGAGTCGACGGGTGAGCAGTTCTTC CAISESTGEQFF
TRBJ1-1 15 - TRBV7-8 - TGTGCCAGCAGCTTTGGCCCTCTGGTGAACACTGAAGCTTTCTTT CASSFGPLVNTEAFF
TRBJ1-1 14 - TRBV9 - TGTGCCAGCAGCCCCTCTTTAGGGGGCACTGAAGCTTTCTTT CASSPSLGGTEAFF
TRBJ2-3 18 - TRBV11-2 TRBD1 TGTGCCAGCAGCTCACGCCCAGGGGGCCGGGGACGCACAGATACGCAGTATTTT CASSSRPGGRGRTDTQYF
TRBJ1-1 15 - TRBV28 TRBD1 TGTGCCAGCAGTCCTCCGGGACAGGGTGTCACTGAAGCTTTCTTT CASSPPGQGVTEAFF
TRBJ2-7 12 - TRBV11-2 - TGTGCCAGCAGCTCCGGTATGGACGAGCAGTACTTC CASSSGMDEQYF
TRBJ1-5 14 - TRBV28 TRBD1 TGTGCCAGCAGTTTAACAGGGGTGGGCTCGCCCCAGCATTTT CASSLTGVGSPQHF
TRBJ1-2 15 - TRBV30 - TGTGCCTGGAGTGTCCAGACAGGTCTTGGCTATGGCTACACCTTC CAWSVQTGLGYGYTF
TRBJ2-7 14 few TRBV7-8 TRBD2 TGTGCCAGCAGCCAAACTAGCGGTGCCTACGAGCAGTACTTC CASSQTSGAYEQYF
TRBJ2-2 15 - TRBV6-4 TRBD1 TGTGCCACCAGTGAGTCGGGACAGGAGACCGGGGAGCTGTTTTTT CATSESGQETGELFF
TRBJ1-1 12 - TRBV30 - TGTGCCTGGAGCCTTAAGCCCTTCCGAGCTTTCTTT CAWSLKPFRAFF
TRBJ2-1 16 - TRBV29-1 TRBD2 TGCAGCGTGGGACTAGCGGGAGGAGGCTCCTACAATGAGCAGTTCTTC CSVGLAGGGSYNEQFF
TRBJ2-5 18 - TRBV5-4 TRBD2 TGTGCCAGCAGCTCGATATTACGACTAGCGGGAGGGCAAGAGACCCAGTACTTC CASSSILRLAGGQETQYF
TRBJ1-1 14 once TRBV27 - TGTGCCAGCAGTTTAACCCGCGGTGGGGGCGAAGCTTTCTTT CASSLTRGGGEAFF
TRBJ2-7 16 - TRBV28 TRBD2 TGTGCCAGCAGGACCACGGGAGGGCCGAGCTCCTACGAGCAGTACTTC CASRTTGGPSSYEQYF
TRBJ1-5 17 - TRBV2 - TGTGCCAGCAGTGAAGCGCCCCAGGGATATAGCAATCAGCCCCAGCATTTT CASSEAPQGYSNQPQHF
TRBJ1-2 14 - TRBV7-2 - TGTGCCAGCAGCTTATCCAGTGGGGCCTATGGCTACACCTTC CASSLSSGAYGYTF
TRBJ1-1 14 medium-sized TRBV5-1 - TGCGCCAGCAGCTCCTCTCCAGCGGACACTGAAGCTTTCTTT CASSSSPADTEAFF
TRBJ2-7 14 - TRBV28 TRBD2 TGTGCCAGCAGTTCAAGCGGGAGGCCCTACGAGCAGTACTTC CASSSSGRPYEQYF
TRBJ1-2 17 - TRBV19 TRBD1 TGTGCCAGTAGTATCTTGGCAGGGGGCTCCCGGGGAAGCGGCTACACCTTC CASSILAGGSRGSGYTF
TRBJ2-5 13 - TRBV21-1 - TGTGCCAGCAGCTGGTCCAGGGGAGAGACCCAGTACTTC CASSWSRGETQYF
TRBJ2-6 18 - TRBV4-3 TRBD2 TGCGCCAGCAGCCAAGATTGGGAGGGTTTCACTGGGGCCAACGTCCTGACTTTC CASSQDWEGFTGANVLTF
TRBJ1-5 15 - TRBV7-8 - TGTGCCAGCAGCCCGACAGAAAATAGCAATCAGCCCCAGCATTTT CASSPTENSNQPQHF
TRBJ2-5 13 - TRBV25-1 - TGTGCCAGCAAATTGGCCGCGGGGGAGACCCAGTACTTC CASKLAAGETQYF
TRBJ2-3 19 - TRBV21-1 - TGTGCCAGCAGCAAAGCGCCCAGGGAGGGGGGACTCCGCACAGATACGCAGTATTTT CASSKAPREGGLRTDTQYF
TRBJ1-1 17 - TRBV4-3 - TGCGCCAGCAGCCCCGAGGCGGCCGGGACTAGGTCCACTGAAGCTTTCTTT CASSPEAAGTRSTEAFF